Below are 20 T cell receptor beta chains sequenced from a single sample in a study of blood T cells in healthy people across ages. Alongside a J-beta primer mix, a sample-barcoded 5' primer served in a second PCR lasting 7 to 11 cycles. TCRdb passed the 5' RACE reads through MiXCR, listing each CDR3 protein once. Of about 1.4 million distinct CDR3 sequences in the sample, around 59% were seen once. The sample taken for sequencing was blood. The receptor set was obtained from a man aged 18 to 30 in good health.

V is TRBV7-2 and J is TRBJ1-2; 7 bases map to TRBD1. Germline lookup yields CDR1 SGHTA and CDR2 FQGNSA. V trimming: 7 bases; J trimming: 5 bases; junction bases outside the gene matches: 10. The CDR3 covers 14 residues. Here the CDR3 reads CASIRKGTDYGYTF. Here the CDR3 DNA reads TGTGCCAGCATCCGAAAAGGGACAGATTATGGCTACACCTTC.

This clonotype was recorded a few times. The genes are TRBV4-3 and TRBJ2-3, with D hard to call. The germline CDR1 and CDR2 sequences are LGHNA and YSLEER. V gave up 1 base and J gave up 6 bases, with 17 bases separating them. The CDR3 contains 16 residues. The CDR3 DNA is TGCGCCAGCAGCCAAGGCCCCACAGCTCGTAGGGATACGCAGTATTTT. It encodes CASSQGPTARRDTQYF.

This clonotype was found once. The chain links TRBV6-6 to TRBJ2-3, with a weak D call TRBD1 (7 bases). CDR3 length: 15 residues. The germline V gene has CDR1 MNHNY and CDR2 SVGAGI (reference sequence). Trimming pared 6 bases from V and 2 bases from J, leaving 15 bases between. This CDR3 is CASRRRDSHTDTQYF. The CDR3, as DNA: TGTGCCAGCAGGCGGCGGGACAGTCACACAGATACGCAGTATTTT.

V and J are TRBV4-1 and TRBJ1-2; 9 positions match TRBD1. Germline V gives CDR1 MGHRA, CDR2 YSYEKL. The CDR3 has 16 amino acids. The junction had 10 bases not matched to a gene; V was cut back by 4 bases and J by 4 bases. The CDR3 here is CASSPQGQGNPYGYTF. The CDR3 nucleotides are TGCGCCAGCAGCCCCCAGGGACAGGGAAACCCCTATGGCTACACCTTC.

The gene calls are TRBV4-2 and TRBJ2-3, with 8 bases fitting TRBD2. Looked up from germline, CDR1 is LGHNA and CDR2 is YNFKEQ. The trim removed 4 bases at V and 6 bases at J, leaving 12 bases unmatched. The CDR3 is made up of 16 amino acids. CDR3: CASSRRDAGGVDTQYF. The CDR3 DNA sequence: TGTGCCAGCAGCCGCCGGGACGCCGGGGGGGTGGATACGCAGTATTTT.

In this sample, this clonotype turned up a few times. CDR3 protein: CASSLAGLSPLHF. CDR3 sequence (DNA): TGCGCCAGCAGCTTGGCCGGGCTTTCACCCCTCCACTTT. V usage is TRBV5-1 and J usage is TRBJ1-6, with D unclear. V shed 0 bases and J shed 9 bases, with 7 bases lying between them. The length of the CDR3 is 13 residues. From germline, CDR1 is SGHRS and CDR2 YFSETQ.

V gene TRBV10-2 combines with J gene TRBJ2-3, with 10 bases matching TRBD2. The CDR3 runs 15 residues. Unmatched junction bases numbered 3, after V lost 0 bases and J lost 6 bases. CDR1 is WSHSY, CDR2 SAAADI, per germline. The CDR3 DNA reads TGCGCCAGCAGTGAGTCCCTAGCGGGGGTGGATACGCAGTATTTT. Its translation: CASSESLAGVDTQYF.

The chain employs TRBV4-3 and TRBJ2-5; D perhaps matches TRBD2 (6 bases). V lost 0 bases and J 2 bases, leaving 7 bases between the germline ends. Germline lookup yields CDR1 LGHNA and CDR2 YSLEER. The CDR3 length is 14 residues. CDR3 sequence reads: CASSQEGLQETQYF. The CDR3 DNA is TGCGCCAGCAGCCAAGAAGGACTACAAGAGACCCAGTACTTC.

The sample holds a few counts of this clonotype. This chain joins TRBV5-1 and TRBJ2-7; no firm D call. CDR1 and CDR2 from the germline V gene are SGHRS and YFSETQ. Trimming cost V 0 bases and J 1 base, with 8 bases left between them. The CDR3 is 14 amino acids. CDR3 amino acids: CASSLAVQSYEQYF. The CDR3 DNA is TGCGCCAGCAGCTTGGCCGTACAATCCTACGAGCAGTACTTC.

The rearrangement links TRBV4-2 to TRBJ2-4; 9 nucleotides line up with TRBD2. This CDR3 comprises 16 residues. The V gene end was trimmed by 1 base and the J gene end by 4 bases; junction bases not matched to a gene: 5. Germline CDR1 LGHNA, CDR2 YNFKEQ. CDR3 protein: CASSQGLADRKNIQYF. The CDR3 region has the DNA TGTGCCAGCAGCCAAGGACTAGCGGATAGAAAAAACATTCAGTACTTC.

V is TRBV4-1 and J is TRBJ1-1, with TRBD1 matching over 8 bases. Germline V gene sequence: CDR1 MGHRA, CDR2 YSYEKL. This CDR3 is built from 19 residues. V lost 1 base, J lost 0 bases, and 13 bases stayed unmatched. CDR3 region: CASSQAMEGQVFMNTEAFF. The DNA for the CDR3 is TGCGCCAGCAGCCAAGCAATGGAGGGACAGGTCTTTATGAACACTGAAGCTTTCTTT.

The CDR3 DNA is TGTGTCTCAGGAGGCAATCAGCCCCAGCATTTT. This gives the protein CVSGGNQPQHF. The V gene is TRBV28, the J gene TRBJ1-5; D gene uncertain. The germline CDR1 and CDR2 sequences are MDHEN and SYDVKM. There are 11 residues in the CDR3.

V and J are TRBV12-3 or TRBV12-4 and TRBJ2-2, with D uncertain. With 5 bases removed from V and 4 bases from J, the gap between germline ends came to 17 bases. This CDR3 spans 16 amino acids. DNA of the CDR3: TGTGCCAGCAGTGCCTACAGCCAACCCTCCACCGGGGAGCTGTTTTTT. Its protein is CASSAYSQPSTGELFF.

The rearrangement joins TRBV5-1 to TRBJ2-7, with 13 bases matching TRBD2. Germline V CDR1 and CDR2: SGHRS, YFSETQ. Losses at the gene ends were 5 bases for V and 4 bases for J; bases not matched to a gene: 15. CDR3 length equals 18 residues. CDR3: CASSPRTSGRGKGYEQYF. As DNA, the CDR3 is TGCGCCAGCAGTCCTCGGACTAGCGGGAGAGGTAAAGGGTACGAGCAGTACTTC.

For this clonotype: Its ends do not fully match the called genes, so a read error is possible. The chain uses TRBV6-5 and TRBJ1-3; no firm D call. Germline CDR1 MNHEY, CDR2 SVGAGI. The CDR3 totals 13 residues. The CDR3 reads CASSQQSGSTIYF. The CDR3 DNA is TGTGCCAGCAGCCAACAGTCTGGAAGCACCATATATTTT.

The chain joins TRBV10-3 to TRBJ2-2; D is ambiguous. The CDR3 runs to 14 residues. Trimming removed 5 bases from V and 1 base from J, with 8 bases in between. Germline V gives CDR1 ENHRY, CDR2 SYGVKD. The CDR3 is CAISYSENTGELFF. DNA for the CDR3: TGTGCCATCAGTTATTCAGAGAACACCGGGGAGCTGTTTTTT.

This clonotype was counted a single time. The CDR3 sequence: CASSKQGTGNTGELFF. DNA for the CDR3: TGTGCCAGCAGCAAACAGGGGACGGGGAACACCGGGGAGCTGTTTTTT. The chain combines TRBV21-1 with TRBJ2-2; the table's D call TRBD1 went unverified against the DNA. TRBV21-1 is described as a pseudogene. The CDR3 is 16 residues long.

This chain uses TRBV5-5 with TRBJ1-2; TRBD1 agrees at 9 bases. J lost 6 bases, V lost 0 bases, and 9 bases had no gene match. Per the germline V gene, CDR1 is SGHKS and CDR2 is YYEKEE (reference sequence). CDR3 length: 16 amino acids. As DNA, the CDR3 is TGTGCCAGCAGCTTGGGGGTCTTAACAGGGGGCGATGGCTACACCTTC. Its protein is CASSLGVLTGGDGYTF.

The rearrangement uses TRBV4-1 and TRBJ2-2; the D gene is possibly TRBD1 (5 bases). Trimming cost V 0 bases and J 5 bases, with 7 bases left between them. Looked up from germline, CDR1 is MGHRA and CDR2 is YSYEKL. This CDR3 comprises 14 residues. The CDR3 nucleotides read TGCGCCAGCAGCCAAGATAAGGGGACCGGGGAGCTGTTTTTT. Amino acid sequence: CASSQDKGTGELFF.

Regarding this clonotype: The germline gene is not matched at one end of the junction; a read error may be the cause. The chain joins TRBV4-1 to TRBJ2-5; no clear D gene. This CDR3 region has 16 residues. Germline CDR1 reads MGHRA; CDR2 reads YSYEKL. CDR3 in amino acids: CASSQLVRGFQETQYF. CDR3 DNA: TGTGCCAGCAGCCAACTCGTTAGAGGCTTCCAGGAGACCCAGTACTTC.